This T cell receptor beta chain comes out of a study of blood T cell repertoires in COVID-19. Looking at the study overall: Samples taken during acute and convalescent COVID-19 were collected in the United States, Italy and Spain. The analysed material was cDNA or gDNA that came from T cells, B-cell-depleted T cells, or PBMCs.

The CDR3 is made up of 11 amino acids. Trimming removed 5 bases at V and 8 bases at J, with 9 bases between. Authors' processing steps: Counts of nucleated cells, estimated from reference gene primer amplification, were obtained. Data came from immunoSEQ multiplex PCR; TCRdb stores just in-frame clones and leaves some out. For V, J and clone size, that table is used; D and trimming come from the DNA. The sample includes 120,000 to 150,000 clones, roughly 90% of them seen just once. The Seattle patients joined while their infection was active and were tracked longitudinally afterward. This sequence joins TRBV12-3 or TRBV12-4 and TRBJ1-1, with D uncertain. Input material: peripheral blood. The receptor's source is a human donor with COVID-19, enrolled during active disease. The donor label of this sample is uncertain. The CDR3 loop reads CASSLRKEAFF. The CDR3 DNA sequence: TGTGCCAGCAGTCTGCGAAAGGAAGCTTTCTTT.